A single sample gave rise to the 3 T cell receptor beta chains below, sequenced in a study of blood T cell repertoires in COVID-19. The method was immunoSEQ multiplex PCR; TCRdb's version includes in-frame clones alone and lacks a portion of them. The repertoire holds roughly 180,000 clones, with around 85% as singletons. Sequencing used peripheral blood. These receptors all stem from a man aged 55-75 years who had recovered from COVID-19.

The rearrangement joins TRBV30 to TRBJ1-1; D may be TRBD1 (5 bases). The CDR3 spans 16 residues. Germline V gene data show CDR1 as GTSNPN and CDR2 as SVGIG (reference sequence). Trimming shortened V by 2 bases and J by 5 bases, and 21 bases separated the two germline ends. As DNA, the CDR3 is TGTGCCTGGAGTCCCTCGTGGGGGACGGGAGGGACTGAAGCTTTCTTT. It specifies CAWSPSWGTGGTEAFF. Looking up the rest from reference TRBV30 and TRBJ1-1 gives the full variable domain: SQTIHQWPATLVQPVGSPLSLECTVEGTSNPNLYWYRQAAGRGLQLLFYSVGIGQISSEVPQNLSASRPQDRQFILSSKKLLLSDSGFYLCAWSPSWGTGGTEAFFGQGTRLTVV.

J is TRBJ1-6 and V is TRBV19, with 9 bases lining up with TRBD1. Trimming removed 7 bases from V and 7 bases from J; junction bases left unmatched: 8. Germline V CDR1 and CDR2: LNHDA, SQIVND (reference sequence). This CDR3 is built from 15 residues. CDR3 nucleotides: TGTGCCAGTACCGGGGGACAGGGATTAAATTCACCCCTCCACTTT. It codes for CASTGGQGLNSPLHF.

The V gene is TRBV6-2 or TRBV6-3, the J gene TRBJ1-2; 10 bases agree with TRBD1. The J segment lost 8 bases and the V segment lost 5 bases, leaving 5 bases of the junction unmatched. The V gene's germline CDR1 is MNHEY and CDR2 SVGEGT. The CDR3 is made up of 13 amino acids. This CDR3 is CASSNDRGHGYTF. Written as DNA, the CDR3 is TGTGCCAGCAGTAACGACAGGGGGCACGGCTACACCTTC.